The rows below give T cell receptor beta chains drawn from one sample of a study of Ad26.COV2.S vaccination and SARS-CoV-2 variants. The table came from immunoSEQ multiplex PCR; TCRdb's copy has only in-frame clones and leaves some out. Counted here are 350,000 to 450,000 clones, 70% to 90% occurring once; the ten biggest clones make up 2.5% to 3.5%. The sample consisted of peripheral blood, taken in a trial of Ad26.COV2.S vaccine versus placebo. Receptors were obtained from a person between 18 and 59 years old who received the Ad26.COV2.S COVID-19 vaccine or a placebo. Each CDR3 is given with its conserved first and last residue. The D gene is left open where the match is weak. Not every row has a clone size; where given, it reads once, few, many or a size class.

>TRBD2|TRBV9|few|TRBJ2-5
TGTGCCAGCAACGACCTCCTAGCGGGACTCCAAGAGACCCAGTACTTC
CASNDLLAGLQETQYF
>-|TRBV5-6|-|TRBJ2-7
TGTGCCAGCAGCTTGAGGCAACTTTACTACGAGCAGTACTTC
CASSLRQLYYEQYF
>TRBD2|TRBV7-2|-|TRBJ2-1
TGTGCCAGCAGCTCCACTAGCGGCTTCTACAATGAGCAGTTCTTC
CASSSTSGFYNEQFF
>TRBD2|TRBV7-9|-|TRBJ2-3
TGTGCCAGCAGCTTTGGGACTAGCGGGAGGGCCACAGATACGCAGTATTTT
CASSFGTSGRATDTQYF
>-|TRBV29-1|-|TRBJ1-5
TGCAGCGTGGGAGGGAATAGCAATCAGCCCCAGCATTTT
CSVGGNSNQPQHF
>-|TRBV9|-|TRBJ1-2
TGTGCCAGCAGCGGAAGGGGGGCCAGGCAATTTAATAACTATGGCTACACCTTC
CASSGRGARQFNNYGYTF
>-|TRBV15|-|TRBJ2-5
TGTGCCACCAGCAGAGAACTCGAGCGGAGACTCCAAGAGACCCAGTACTTC
CATSRELERRLQETQYF
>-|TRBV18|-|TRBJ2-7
TGTGCCAGCTCACCGTACGGAAACTCCTACGAGCAGTACTTC
CASSPYGNSYEQYF
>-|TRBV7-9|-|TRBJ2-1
TGTGCCAGCAGCTTAGAACGTATAAGGGATGAGCAGTTCTTC
CASSLERIRDEQFF
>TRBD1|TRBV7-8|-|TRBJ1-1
TGTGCCAGCACCCGAAATACAGGGGCTGAAGCTTTCTTT
CASTRNTGAEAFF
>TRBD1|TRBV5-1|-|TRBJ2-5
TGCGCCAGCAGCTCGACAGGGGGGCAAGAGACCCAGTACTTC
CASSSTGGQETQYF
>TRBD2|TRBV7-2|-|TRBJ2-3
TGTGCCAGCAGCTCCCAGGGACTAGCGGGGGACACAGATACGCAGTATTTT
CASSSQGLAGDTDTQYF
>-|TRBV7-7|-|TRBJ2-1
TGTGCTAGCAGGGGACCACCCTCCTACAATGAGCAGTTCTTC
CASRGPPSYNEQFF
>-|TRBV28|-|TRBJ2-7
TGTGCCAGCAGTTTAGCCCAGTACAGGGACTCTATGAAGCAGTACTTC
CASSLAQYRDSMKQYF
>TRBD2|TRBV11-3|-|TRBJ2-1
TGTGCCAGCAGCCCAAACATAGCGGGCCCCTACAATGAGCAGTTCTTC
CASSPNIAGPYNEQFF
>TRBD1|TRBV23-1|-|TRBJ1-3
TGCGCCAGCAGTAGGCGGGCACAGGGGCGAAACACCATATATTTT
CASSRRAQGRNTIYF
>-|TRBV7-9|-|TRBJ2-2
TGTGCCAGCCGCGATGCGTGGACTGGGGAGCTGTTTTTT
CASRDAWTGELFF
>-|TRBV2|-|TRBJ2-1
TGTGCCAGCACCGTGGGCCAGGCTGTTGAGCAGTTCTTC
CASTVGQAVEQFF
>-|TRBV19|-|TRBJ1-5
TGTGCCAGTAGTACCCCCTACGGTCAGCCCCAGCATTTT
CASSTPYGQPQHF
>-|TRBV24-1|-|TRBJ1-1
TGTGCCACCAGTAACCCAATTGTGGGGGGTCGAACTGAAGCTTTCTTT
CATSNPIVGGRTEAFF
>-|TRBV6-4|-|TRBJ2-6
TGTGCCAGGCAGAGCTTTGAAATCTCTGGGGCCAACGTCCTGACTTTC
CARQSFEISGANVLTF
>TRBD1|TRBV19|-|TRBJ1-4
TGTGCCAGTAGATCAGGGGGGGCAGTGGAAAAACTGTTTTTT
CASRSGGAVEKLFF
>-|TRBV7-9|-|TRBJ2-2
TGTGCCAGCAGCTTGTCGGGGGCGCGTGGCGGGGAGCTGTTTTTT
CASSLSGARGGELFF
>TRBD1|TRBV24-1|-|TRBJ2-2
TGTGCCACCAGTGATTTGCAGGACAGGGGAACCGGGGAGCTGTTTTTT
CATSDLQDRGTGELFF
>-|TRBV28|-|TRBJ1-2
TGTGCCAGCAGTTTACAGGGCGGAGGCTACACCTTC
CASSLQGGGYTF
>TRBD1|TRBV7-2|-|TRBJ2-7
TGTGCCAGCAGCTTAGTGATCACAGGGGGCTCGGGTGAGCAGTACTTC
CASSLVITGGSGEQYF
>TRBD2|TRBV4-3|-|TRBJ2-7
TGCGCCAGCAGCCAAGATGTTCGGATGACTAGCGGGAGTATTGACGAGCAGTACTTC
CASSQDVRMTSGSIDEQYF
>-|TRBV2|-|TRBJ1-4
TGTGCCACCGAACAGGGAATGGAGCATGAAAAACTGTTTTTT
CATEQGMEHEKLFF
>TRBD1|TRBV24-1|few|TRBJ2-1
TGTGCCACCAGTGATCCGCACAGGGGTCTGGATGAGCAGTTCTTC
CATSDPHRGLDEQFF
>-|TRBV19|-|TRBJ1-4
TGTGCCAGTGGACGGGGGATTGCAACTAATGAAAAACTGTTTTTT
CASGRGIATNEKLFF
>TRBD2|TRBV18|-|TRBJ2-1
TGTGCCAGCTCACTCTATAACCCCCGACTAGCGGGCCCCTACAATGAGCAGTTCTTC
CASSLYNPRLAGPYNEQFF
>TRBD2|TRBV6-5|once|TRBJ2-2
TGTGCCAGCAGCGGAGCGGGAGTAACCGGGGAGCTGTTTTTT
CASSGAGVTGELFF
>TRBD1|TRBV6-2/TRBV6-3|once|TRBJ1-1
TGTGCCAGCAGCCAGGACAGGGCTGCGAACACTGAAGCTTTCTTT
CASSQDRAANTEAFF
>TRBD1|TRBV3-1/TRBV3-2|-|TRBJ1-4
TGTGCCAGCAGCCAGGGGACAGGGGATAATGAAAAACTGTTTTTT
CASSQGTGDNEKLFF
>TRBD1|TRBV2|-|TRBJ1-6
TGTGCCACCACACCACAGGGGAACAATTCACCCCTCCACTTT
CATTPQGNNSPLHF
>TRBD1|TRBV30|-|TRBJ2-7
TGTGCCTGGAGTGTAGGGACAGGGACCCTTTCCCAGTACTTC
CAWSVGTGTLSQYF
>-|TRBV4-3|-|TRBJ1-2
TGCGCCAGCAGACCAGGGGAGTCTTCTAACTATGGCTACACCTTC
CASRPGESSNYGYTF
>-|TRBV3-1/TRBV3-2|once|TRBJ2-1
TGTGCCAGCAGCCAAGATTTGATACAAGCCTACAATGAGCAGTTCTTC
CASSQDLIQAYNEQFF
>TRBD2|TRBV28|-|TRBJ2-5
TGTGCCAGCAGCCTTACTAGCGGGAGGGCGCAGACCCAGTACTTC
CASSLTSGRAQTQYF
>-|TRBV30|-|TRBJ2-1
TGTGCCTGGAAACGGCGGGATCGCTATGAGCAGTTCTTC
CAWKRRDRYEQFF